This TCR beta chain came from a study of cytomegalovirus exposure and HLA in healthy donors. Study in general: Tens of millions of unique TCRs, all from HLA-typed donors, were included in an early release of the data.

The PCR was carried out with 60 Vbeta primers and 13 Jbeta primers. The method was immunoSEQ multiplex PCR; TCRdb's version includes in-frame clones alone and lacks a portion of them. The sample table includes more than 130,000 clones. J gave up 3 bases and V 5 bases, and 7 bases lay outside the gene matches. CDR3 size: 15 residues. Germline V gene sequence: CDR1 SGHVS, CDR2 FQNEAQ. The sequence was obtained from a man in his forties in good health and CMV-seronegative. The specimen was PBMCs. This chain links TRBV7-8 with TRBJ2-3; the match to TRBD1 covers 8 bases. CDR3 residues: CASSPQDRETDTQYF. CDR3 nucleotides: TGTGCCAGCAGCCCCCAGGACAGGGAGACAGATACGCAGTATTTT.